The rows below give T cell receptor beta chains drawn from one sample of a study of coeliac disease. Here immunoSEQ multiplex PCR was the method, and the copy in TCRdb shows in-frame clones only, minus some. The table includes 3,500 to 5,000 clones, about two thirds detected once. Sequencing was performed on intraepithelial lymphocytes from the gut. The receptors stem from a woman aged 18-29 years with active celiac disease. The CDR3 runs from the conserved cysteine through the conserved F or W.

J gene: TRBJ2-1
V gene: TRBV4-2
CDR3 protein: CASSQEDGGTGQFF

J gene: TRBJ2-5
V gene: TRBV5-1
CDR3 protein: CASSLDTGEEETQYF

J gene: TRBJ2-7
V gene: TRBV29-1
CDR3 protein: CSVSGTGETYEQYF

J gene: TRBJ1-1
V gene: TRBV7-9
CDR3 protein: CASSLGGQLNTEAFF

J gene: TRBJ2-3
V gene: TRBV9
CDR3 protein: CASSVAPTYLTSSDTQYF

J gene: TRBJ2-3
V gene: TRBV7-7
CDR3 protein: CASSLRDRGLSTQYF

J gene: TRBJ2-7
V gene: TRBV7-2
CDR3 protein: CASSKDRGFTGYEQYF

J gene: TRBJ2-1
V gene: TRBV27
CDR3 protein: CASSLQGEQFF

J gene: TRBJ2-1
V gene: TRBV29-1
CDR3 protein: CSVADGGPVLFF

J gene: TRBJ2-2
V gene: TRBV9
CDR3 protein: CASSDYGELFF

J gene: TRBJ1-2
V gene: TRBV9
CDR3 protein: CATGSTDSPLYGYTF

J gene: TRBJ1-4
V gene: TRBV21-1
CDR3 protein: CASSKGGGRAKLFF

J gene: TRBJ2-5
V gene: TRBV5-5
CDR3 protein: CASSLDVGGRETQYF